This TCR beta chain was recovered during a study of technical replicates of blood from a few donors. The table came from immunoSEQ multiplex PCR; TCRdb's copy has only in-frame clones and leaves some out. The data hold 65,000 to 70,000 clones, with over 70% observed a single time. Unmatched junction bases numbered 1, after V lost 8 bases and J lost 2 bases. There are 14 residues in the CDR3. Germline lookup yields CDR1 LNHDA and CDR2 SQIVND (reference sequence). Sequencing used PBMCs. The rearrangement uses TRBV19 and TRBJ2-7; TRBD2 matches 15 bases. This receptor was taken from a human donor in good health. Some clones in this sample may be carry-over from other donors' samples. As DNA, the CDR3 is TGTGCCAGTCGGACTAGCGGGAGGGCCTACGAGCAGTACTTC. Translation gives CASRTSGRAYEQYF.